Following are 11 T cell receptor beta chains from one sample sequenced in a study of beta chain features in type 1 diabetes (dated by TCRdb to 2016 to 2019). To prepare the library, the immunoSEQ multiplex PCR assay was applied. The entire isolated RNA was reverse transcribed using the High Capacity cDNA Reverse Transcription Kit, and thus expressed TCRB transcripts were sequenced. TCRdb obtained this table from immuneACCESS and retained in-frame rearrangements with V and J assigned. These tables miss some clones; where compared with another copy, unresolved V genes account for less than half of the shortfall, and the remainder is unexplained. The sample includes roughly 400,000 clones, with 8% to 10% observed a single time. The ten biggest clones cover around 0.66% of the sample. What the study reported, not specific to this receptor: A moderate but significant shortening of TCRB CDR3 length was observed in type 1 diabetes patients in all four CD4+ subsets.

These receptors have no known antigen. Sample: central memory CD4+ T cells from blood. The receptors originated from a man aged 30-40 years with type 1 diabetes.

This clone has just a few counts. The V call is TRBV30, the J call TRBJ2-1; D is possibly TRBD1 or TRBD2 (6 bases each). Trimming cost V 3 bases and J 7 bases, with 10 bases left between them. Germline loops: CDR1 GTSNPN, CDR2 SVGIG (reference sequence). The CDR3 loop spans 12 amino acids. The CDR3 loop is CAWREGGNEQFF. The CDR3, as DNA: TGTGCCTGGAGAGAAGGGGGGAATGAGCAGTTCTTC.

This clone was seen only a few times. The V and J genes are TRBV6-4 and TRBJ2-1; perhaps TRBD2 as D (6 bases). Germline loops: CDR1 MRHNA, CDR2 SNTAGT. V was pared by 0 bases and J by 16 bases, with 16 bases between. There are 13 residues in the CDR3. The CDR3: CASSDSRSGSPFF. The CDR3 coding sequence is TGTGCCAGCAGTGACTCCAGGAGCGGGTCCCCTTTCTTC.

The table lists this clone with a few counts. The chain couples TRBV28 to TRBJ2-7; tentatively, D is TRBD1 (6 bases). The CDR3 contains 14 residues. CDR1 MDHEN and CDR2 SYDVKM come from the germline V gene. With 1 base removed from V and 7 bases from J, the gap between germline ends came to 14 bases. This CDR3 is CASSLSGTPPEQYF. DNA for the CDR3: TGTGCCAGCAGTTTATCCGGGACACCGCCTGAGCAGTACTTC. Based on the CDR3 plus reference TRBV28 and TRBJ2-7, the full variable domain is DVKVTQSSRYLVKRTGEKVFLECVQDMDHENMFWYRQDPGLGLRLIYFSYDVKMKEKGDIPEGYSVSREKKERFSLILESASTNQTSMYLCASSLSGTPPEQYFGPGTRLTVT.

This clone was picked up a small number of times. This rearrangement joins TRBV5-6 to TRBJ2-2; no reliable D call. The CDR3 contains 15 residues. V was shortened by 3 bases and J by 7 bases, with 16 bases between the two germline ends. Germline CDR1 SGHDT, CDR2 YYEEEE. The CDR3 loop is CASSSRARSGGELFF. DNA for the CDR3: TGTGCCAGCAGCTCTCGGGCCAGGTCAGGCGGGGAGCTGTTTTTT.

This clone showed up just a few times. The J gene is TRBJ2-3, the V gene TRBV5-4; TRBD2 agrees at 7 bases. Looked up from germline, CDR1 is SGHNT and CDR2 is YYREEE (reference sequence). The CDR3 extends over 15 amino acids. V trimming: 4 bases; J trimming: 2 bases; junction bases outside the gene matches: 7. CDR3: CASSPAGDLTDTQYF. The CDR3 nucleotides read TGTGCCAGCAGCCCGGCGGGGGACCTCACAGATACGCAGTATTTT.

In its sample, this clone was seen many times. The chain joins TRBV4-3 to TRBJ2-4; D possibly corresponds to TRBD2 (5 bases). V was pared by 3 bases and J by 7 bases, with 19 bases between. The germline CDR1 and CDR2 sequences are LGHNA and YSLEER. The CDR3 is 16 residues long. CDR3 in DNA: TGCGCCAGCAGCCATGCTTTGCGGGCTAGAGGTAACATTCAGTACTTC. Translation gives CASSHALRARGNIQYF.

The rearrangement links TRBV19 to TRBJ2-3, with no clear D. Germline V gene lookup returns CDR1 LNHDA and CDR2 SQIVND (reference sequence). This CDR3 spans 15 amino acids. The V end lost 0 bases, the J end lost 6 bases, and 13 bases lay between the germline ends. The CDR3, as DNA: TGTGCCAGTAGTATAGATCACCCGTCCGGGGATACGCAGTATTTT. Translation: CASSIDHPSGDTQYF.

This clone showed up just a few times. The chain is built from TRBV7-6 and TRBJ2-5; either TRBD1 or TRBD2 may fit D (5 bases each). Germline V gives CDR1 SGHVS, CDR2 FNYEAQ. V lost 0 bases to trimming and J lost 4 bases, with 6 bases between them. This CDR3 has 13 amino acids. The CDR3 DNA sequence: TGTGCCAGCAGCTTAGCAGGGACAGAGACCCAGTACTTC. Its protein is CASSLAGTETQYF.

The rearrangement joins TRBV7-9 to TRBJ2-7; D unclear. Trimming left V 2 bases short and J 7 bases short, with 6 bases between. This CDR3 has 11 amino acids. CDR1 and CDR2 (germline): SEHNR, FQNEAQ (reference sequence). This CDR3 reads CASSLYQEQYF. The CDR3 DNA follows: TGTGCCAGCAGCTTATACCAGGAGCAGTACTTC.

This clone was counted at least ten times. The V and J genes are TRBV14 and TRBJ2-7, with 7 nucleotides matching TRBD1. This CDR3 has 15 residues. After removal of 4 bases from V and 5 bases from J, the junction contained 11 bases not matched to a gene. CDR1 is SGHDN, CDR2 FVKESK, per germline. The CDR3 nucleotides are TGTGCCAGCAGCCGCCAGATGGCAGGGGGTGACGAGCAGTACTTC. Its translation: CASSRQMAGGDEQYF.

The chain links TRBV10-3 to TRBJ1-4; the D is unclear. Germline lookup yields CDR1 ENHRY and CDR2 SYGVKD. V lost 0 bases, J lost 5 bases, and 16 bases lay in between. The CDR3 covers 17 residues. CDR3 DNA: TGTGCCATCAGTGAGTCTCGGGCGGCAGGCGAAAATGAAAAACTGTTTTTT. Protein: CAISESRAAGENEKLFF.